These 32 T cell receptor beta chains originate from one sample sequenced in a study of shared clonotypes between healthy human individuals (TCRdb year 2020). The library was generated by the immunoSEQ multiplex PCR assay. In TCRdb, the immuneACCESS table is reduced to in-frame sequences with V and J assigned. These tables do not hold every clone; where another copy was compared, an unresolved V gene accounts for under half, and the others remain unexplained. The sample table holds about 2 million clones, of which 85% to 95% were seen once. The top ten hold more than 0.1% of the sample. Sequencing input: naive CD4+ T cells sorted from blood. This specimen's cell subset or site label, interpreted: CD45RA+ positively selected. The receptors stem from a man aged 18 to 30 in good health.

This clone occurred once. The sample contains more than one DNA sequence encoding this CDR3. The chain links TRBV20-1 to TRBJ1-2; D not certain. The germline V gene has CDR1 DFQATT and CDR2 SNEGSKA (reference sequence). There are 8 residues in the CDR3. Trimming left V 4 bases short and J 6 bases short, with 0 bases between. CDR3 protein: CSANGYTF. CDR3 nucleotide sequence: TGCAGTGCTAATGGCTACACCTTC.

V usage is TRBV19 and J usage is TRBJ1-2; the match to TRBD1 covers 9 bases. The germline CDR1 and CDR2 sequences are LNHDA and SQIVND (reference sequence). With V trimmed by 5 bases and J by 1 base, 8 bases remained unmatched. This CDR3 is built from 16 residues. This CDR3 reads CASSPTTGGLNYGYTF. The CDR3 DNA sequence: TGTGCCAGTAGTCCAACAACAGGGGGCCTTAACTATGGCTACACCTTC.

The chain links TRBV4-2 to TRBJ1-1; possibly TRBD1 for D (6 bases). The CDR3 spans 14 residues. CDR1 is LGHNA and CDR2 is YNFKEQ in the germline V gene. V dropped 1 base and J dropped 1 base, with 7 bases sitting between them. Here the CDR3 reads CASSQVGGNTEAFF. The DNA of the CDR3 is TGTGCCAGCAGCCAAGTAGGGGGGAACACTGAAGCTTTCTTT.

This chain links TRBV6-5 with TRBJ1-1, with no clear D. Trimming shortened V by 2 bases and J by 2 bases, and 12 bases separated the two germline ends. Germline CDR1 reads MNHEY; CDR2 reads SVGAGI. CDR3 length equals 15 residues. The CDR3: CASSYSTEANTEAFF. The DNA of the CDR3 is TGTGCCAGCAGTTACAGCACAGAGGCCAACACTGAAGCTTTCTTT.

This chain joins TRBV5-6 and TRBJ2-3, with 9 bases that match TRBD2. CDR1 SGHDT and CDR2 YYEEEE come from the germline V gene. The V segment lost 4 bases and the J segment 0 bases; nucleotides outside the gene matches: 9. CDR3 length: 17 residues. This chain's CDR3 is CASSPLGSGRSTDTQYF. The CDR3 bases are TGTGCCAGCAGCCCTCTGGGGAGCGGGAGGAGCACAGATACGCAGTATTTT.

The chain joins TRBV6-1 to TRBJ1-5; 7 bases agree with TRBD1. The CDR3 extends over 14 amino acids. V lost 7 bases, J lost 6 bases, and 9 bases stayed unmatched. Germline V lookup: CDR1 MNHNS, CDR2 SASEGT. The CDR3 reads CASKGGGVSQPQHF. DNA of the CDR3: TGTGCCAGCAAAGGAGGGGGCGTAAGTCAGCCCCAGCATTTT.

The chain uses TRBV21-1 and TRBJ2-7; the tabulated D call, TRBD1, remains unverified against the DNA. TRBV21-1 is a pseudogene. This CDR3 is 16 amino acids long. As DNA, the CDR3 is TGTGCCAGCAGCAAAGGGACAGCGGTGAGCTCCTACGAGCAGTACTTC. Translating gives CASSKGTAVSSYEQYF.

The V call is TRBV29-1, the J call TRBJ2-3; TRBD1 agrees at 8 bases. The CDR3 has 14 amino acids. The ends lost 3 bases at V and 4 bases at J; junction bases unmatched: 6. The germline CDR1 and CDR2 sequences are SQVTM and ANQGSEA. CDR3 residues: CSVDGDRQPDTQYF. CDR3 in DNA: TGCAGCGTTGATGGGGACAGGCAACCAGATACGCAGTATTTT.

Of note for this clone: Other DNA sequences in the same sample also yield this CDR3. The rearrangement links TRBV5-1 to TRBJ2-5; 9 bases align to TRBD1. Trimming at V came to 1 base and at J to 5 bases, leaving 3 bases not matched to a gene. Germline-derived CDR1 and CDR2 are SGHRS and YFSETQ. The CDR3 covers 14 residues. The CDR3 coding sequence is TGCGCCAGCAGCTTGCCGACAGGGGGTGAGACCCAGTACTTC. Translating gives CASSLPTGGETQYF.

CDR3 in DNA: TGTGCCAGCACCGTTGACGGCTACGAGCAGTACTTC. It specifies CASTVDGYEQYF. The chain combines TRBV11-2 with TRBJ2-7; no clear D. V lost 7 bases and J 3 bases, leaving 10 bases between the germline ends. This CDR3 region has 12 residues. CDR1 and CDR2 from the germline V gene are SGHAT and FQNNGV. Supplemented by reference TRBV11-2 and TRBJ2-7, the full variable domain reads EAGVAQSPRYKIIEKRQSVAFWCNPISGHATLYWYQQILGQGPKLLIQFQNNGVVDDSQLPKDRFSAERLKGVDSTLKIQPAKLEDSAVYLCASTVDGYEQYFGPGTRLTVT.

The rearrangement links TRBV4-3 to TRBJ2-5, with TRBD2 identical over 10 bases. In germline, CDR1 is LGHNA, CDR2 YSLEER. Trimming took 2 bases from V and 5 from J; bases not matched to a gene: 5. This CDR3 is built from 15 residues. This CDR3 is CASSQSGRDSETQYF. For the CDR3, the DNA is TGCGCCAGCAGCCAAAGCGGGAGGGATTCTGAGACCCAGTACTTC.

The J gene is TRBJ2-7, the V gene TRBV11-2; D call uncertain. This CDR3 region has 13 residues. Germline loops: CDR1 SGHAT, CDR2 FQNNGV. Trimming removed 4 bases from V and 8 bases from J, with 15 bases in between. CDR3 sequence: CASSSDTALQQYF. CDR3 nucleotide sequence: TGTGCCAGCAGCTCCGATACGGCTTTGCAGCAGTACTTC.

The gene calls are TRBV25-1 and TRBJ2-1; D call uncertain. The V gene lost 1 base and the J gene lost 1 base, with 8 bases spanning the gap. CDR3 length: 15 amino acids. Germline V gives CDR1 MGHDK, CDR2 SYGVNS. CDR3 nucleotides: TGTGCCAGCAGTGAATCCGGACCGTCCTACAATGAGCAGTTCTTC. This encodes CASSESGPSYNEQFF.

This clone was observed a single time. The V call is TRBV28, the J call TRBJ1-1, with unresolved D. The V end lost 3 bases, the J end lost 4 bases, and 9 bases lay between the germline ends. Germline values: CDR1 MDHEN, CDR2 SYDVKM. The CDR3 extends over 13 amino acids. CDR3 residues: CASSFRRATEAFF. In nucleotides, the CDR3 is TGTGCCAGCAGTTTCCGGCGGGCCACTGAAGCTTTCTTT.

V usage is TRBV10-2 and J usage is TRBJ1-3, with D unclear. The CDR3 totals 17 residues. With 3 bases removed from V and 0 bases from J, the gap between germline ends came to 15 bases. Germline V gene data show CDR1 as WSHSY and CDR2 as SAAADI. This chain's CDR3 is CASSEGRHGFSGNTIYF. CDR3 bases: TGCGCCAGCAGTGAAGGGCGGCATGGCTTCTCTGGAAACACCATATATTTT.

The rearrangement uses TRBV11-2 and TRBJ1-2; no definite D call. CDR3 length: 13 amino acids. The germline V gene has CDR1 SGHAT and CDR2 FQNNGV. V was trimmed by 5 bases and J by 3 bases, leaving 10 bases between them. CDR3 region: CASSPIIDYGYTF. CDR3 bases: TGTGCCAGCAGCCCCATCATAGACTATGGCTACACCTTC.

The chain is built from TRBV18 and TRBJ1-5, with no clear D. The CDR3 runs to 16 residues. V was cut by 0 bases and J by 3 bases, with 12 bases left in between. Germline-derived CDR1 and CDR2 are KGHSH and LQKENI. This chain's CDR3 is CASSPPGAGANQPQHF. The CDR3, as DNA: TGTGCCAGCTCACCACCGGGTGCGGGCGCCAATCAGCCCCAGCATTTT.

V gene TRBV5-1 combines with J gene TRBJ1-6; D gene uncertain. Germline lookup yields CDR1 SGHRS and CDR2 YFSETQ. Trimming cost V 0 bases and J 4 bases, with 11 bases left between them. This CDR3 comprises 16 residues. The chain's CDR3 is CASSLDLAAYNSPLHF. The CDR3 DNA reads TGCGCCAGCAGCTTGGACTTGGCAGCTTATAATTCACCCCTCCACTTT.

J is TRBJ2-2 and V is TRBV5-4, with 9 bases that match TRBD2. J gave up 3 bases and V 3 bases, and 6 bases lay outside the gene matches. CDR1 and CDR2 (germline): SGHNT, YYREEE (reference sequence). CDR3 length: 16 residues. The CDR3, as DNA: TGTGCCAGCAGCTCCCTAGCGGGACAGTACACCGGGGAGCTGTTTTTT. It yields the protein CASSSLAGQYTGELFF. Complete variable domain (other parts from reference TRBV5-4 and TRBJ2-2): ETGVTQSPTHLIKTRGQQVTLRCSSQSGHNTVSWYQQALGQGPQFIFQYYREEENGRGNFPPRFSGLQFPNYSSELNVNALELDDSALYLCASSSLAGQYTGELFFGEGSRLTVL.

This chain connects TRBV4-3 to TRBJ2-3; D is ambiguous. CDR1 is LGHNA, CDR2 YSLEER, per germline. The CDR3 contains 18 residues. V shed 1 base and J shed 5 bases, with 22 bases lying between them. This chain's CDR3 is CASSQVSGGSLAGDTQYF. CDR3 DNA sequence: TGCGCCAGCAGCCAAGTGAGTGGCGGCAGCCTCGCCGGAGATACGCAGTATTTT.

This clone came up once. The chain carries TRBV5-1 and TRBJ2-5, with TRBD1 matching 9 bases. Germline-derived CDR1 and CDR2 are SGHRS and YFSETQ. The CDR3 extends over 14 amino acids. J was trimmed by 1 base and V by 4 bases; bases with no gene match: 2. The CDR3 region is CASSVTGGQETQYF. The DNA of the CDR3 is TGCGCCAGCAGCGTGACAGGGGGCCAAGAGACCCAGTACTTC.

This chain joins TRBV10-3 and TRBJ2-1; D is unresolved. Per the germline V gene, CDR1 is ENHRY and CDR2 is SYGVKD. With 5 bases removed from V and 4 bases from J, the gap between germline ends came to 9 bases. This CDR3 has 13 amino acids. For the CDR3, the DNA is TGTGCCATCAGTCTAGAAAAATACAATGAGCAGTTCTTC. Translated: CAISLEKYNEQFF.

The chain links TRBV19 to TRBJ1-1; 7 bases agree with TRBD1. V lost 6 bases and J lost 1; bases outside the gene matches: 11. CDR3 length: 16 amino acids. Germline CDR1 is LNHDA and CDR2 is SQIVND (reference sequence). CDR3 protein: CASSRTGVRENTEAFF. As DNA, the CDR3 is TGTGCCAGTAGCAGAACAGGGGTTCGGGAGAACACTGAAGCTTTCTTT.

J is TRBJ1-5 and V is TRBV9, with 9 bases that match TRBD1. The V and J ends lost 4 bases and 4 bases, in that order; junction bases with no gene match: 6. CDR1 is SGDLS, CDR2 YYNGEE, per germline. This CDR3 spans 15 amino acids. The CDR3: CASSSTGGRNQPQHF. CDR3 nucleotides: TGTGCCAGCAGCTCGACAGGGGGACGGAATCAGCCCCAGCATTTT.

CDR3 region: CASSLADRGYTF. CDR3 sequence (DNA): TGTGCCAGCAGCTTGGCGGACCGTGGCTACACCTTC. V is TRBV5-6 and J is TRBJ1-2, with unresolved D. The CDR3 is made up of 12 amino acids. From germline, CDR1 is SGHDT and CDR2 YYEEEE. Between the trimmed V and J ends, which lost 0 bases and 7 bases, there was a span of 7 bases.

As regards this clone: This sample includes further DNA sequences coding for the same CDR3. The V gene is TRBV11-2, the J gene TRBJ1-3; D unclear. The V gene lost 2 bases and the J gene lost 2 bases, with 4 bases spanning the gap. The V gene's germline CDR1 is SGHAT and CDR2 FQNNGV. The CDR3 has 13 amino acids. CDR3 loop: CASSLRAGNTIYF. DNA of the CDR3: TGTGCCAGCAGCTTAAGGGCTGGAAACACCATATATTTT.

This chain links TRBV6-5 with TRBJ2-1, with 8 bases matching TRBD1. The CDR3 totals 11 residues. Trimming removed 10 bases from V and 6 bases from J; junction bases left unmatched: 2. In germline, CDR1 is MNHEY, CDR2 SVGAGI. The CDR3 loop reads CATGQGNEQFF. The DNA of the CDR3 is TGTGCCACTGGACAGGGCAATGAGCAGTTCTTC.

V is TRBV6-5 and J is TRBJ1-4, with D unclear. Germline assignment: CDR1 MNHEY and CDR2 SVGAGI. The CDR3 is 13 amino acids. V gave up 2 bases and J gave up 7 bases, with 8 bases separating them. CDR3 in amino acids: CASSYTRGEKLFF. CDR3 nucleotides: TGTGCCAGCAGTTACACCCGAGGTGAAAAACTGTTTTTT.

On this clone: Other DNA sequences in the same sample also yield this CDR3. This rearrangement joins TRBV7-9 to TRBJ2-7; 7 bases are shared with TRBD1. Germline CDR1 reads SEHNR; CDR2 reads FQNEAQ (reference sequence). J gave up 1 base and V 8 bases, and 2 bases lay outside the gene matches. This CDR3 comprises 12 residues. CDR3 residues: CASQQGSYEQYF. The CDR3 nucleotides read TGTGCCAGCCAACAGGGGTCCTACGAGCAGTACTTC.

This clone was seen just once. The V call is TRBV28, the J call TRBJ2-7, with D tentatively TRBD1 (6 bases). Germline V gene sequence: CDR1 MDHEN, CDR2 SYDVKM. V lost 5 bases, J lost 6 bases, and 11 bases lay in between. This CDR3 is built from 12 residues. The CDR3 spells CASSQQGTEQYF. The CDR3 DNA sequence: TGTGCCAGCAGTCAACAGGGTACCGAGCAGTACTTC.

The chain recombines TRBV6-5 with TRBJ2-6; no clear D. The CDR3 is 15 amino acids. Germline CDR1 MNHEY, CDR2 SVGAGI. Trimming cost V 6 bases and J 0 bases, with 9 bases left between them. In nucleotides, the CDR3 is TGTGCCAGCAGGCGGCTACACTCTGGGGCCAACGTCCTGACTTTC. As protein: CASRRLHSGANVLTF.

This chain links TRBV6-1 with TRBJ2-7, with D perhaps given as TRBD1 or TRBD2 (5 bases each). CDR3 length equals 13 residues. V lost 5 bases and J lost 4, with 12 bases in between. Germline V lookup: CDR1 MNHNS, CDR2 SASEGT. This CDR3 reads CASSRQGEYEQYF. The DNA for the CDR3 is TGTGCCAGCAGTAGGCAAGGGGAGTACGAGCAGTACTTC.